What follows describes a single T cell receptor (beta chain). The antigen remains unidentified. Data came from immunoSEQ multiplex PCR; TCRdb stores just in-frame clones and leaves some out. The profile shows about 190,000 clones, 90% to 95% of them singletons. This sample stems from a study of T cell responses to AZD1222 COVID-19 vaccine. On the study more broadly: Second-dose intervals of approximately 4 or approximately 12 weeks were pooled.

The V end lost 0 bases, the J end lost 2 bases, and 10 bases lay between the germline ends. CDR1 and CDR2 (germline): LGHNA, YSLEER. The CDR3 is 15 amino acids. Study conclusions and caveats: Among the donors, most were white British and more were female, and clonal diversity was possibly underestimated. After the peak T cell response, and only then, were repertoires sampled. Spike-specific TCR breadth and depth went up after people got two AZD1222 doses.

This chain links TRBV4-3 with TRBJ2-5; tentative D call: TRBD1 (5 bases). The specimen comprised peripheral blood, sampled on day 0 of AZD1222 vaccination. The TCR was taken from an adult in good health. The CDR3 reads CASSQDLGPQETQYF. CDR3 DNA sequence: TGCGCCAGCAGCCAAGATCTGGGGCCTCAAGAGACCCAGTACTTC.